This passage covers 22 T cell receptor beta chains from one sample sequenced in a study of CD8 T cells in Susac syndrome. With random hexamers, reverse transcription was performed on about 0.5 to 1 ug of RNA. TCRdb re-analysed the immunoSEQ multiplex PCR reads in MiXCR, keeping a single row per CDR3 protein. The repertoire includes approximately 90,000 distinct CDR3 sequences, approximately 92% of them detected once, and roughly 0.32% sits in the top ten. Sequencing was performed on CD8+ T cells from PBMCs. These receptor sequences come from a human donor in good health.

The chain carries TRBV6-4 and TRBJ2-1; TRBD2 matches 11 bases. In germline, CDR1 is MRHNA, CDR2 SNTAGT. CDR3 size: 15 residues. The V gene end was trimmed by 5 bases and the J gene end by 7 bases; junction bases not matched to a gene: 7. In DNA form, the CDR3 reads TGTGCCAGCAGTCATAGCGGGGGGGCAACAAATGAGCAGTTCTTC. Its protein is CASSHSGGATNEQFF.

V usage is TRBV9 and J usage is TRBJ2-7; D remains ambiguous. The CDR3 consists of 14 residues. Trimming stripped 2 bases from V and 2 bases from J, with 11 bases between. Germline lookup yields CDR1 SGDLS and CDR2 YYNGEE. The CDR3 DNA reads as TGTGCCAGCAGCGTTACCCCCGGTACCTACGAGCAGTACTTC. Translation: CASSVTPGTYEQYF.

The chain couples TRBV7-9 to TRBJ2-7; TRBD1 matches 9 bases. The CDR3 totals 15 residues. Germline values: CDR1 SEHNR, CDR2 FQNEAQ (reference sequence). After removal of 5 bases from V and 1 base from J, the junction contained 6 bases not matched to a gene. The CDR3 sequence is CASSVGTGPSYEQYF. CDR3 coding DNA: TGTGCCAGCAGCGTCGGGACAGGGCCATCCTACGAGCAGTACTTC.

This chain joins TRBV2 and TRBJ2-6, with TRBD2 matching over 7 bases. V shed 4 bases, J shed 0 bases, and the junction held 6 bases outside the gene matches. Germline assignment: CDR1 SNHLY and CDR2 FYNNEI. The CDR3 covers 17 residues. CDR3 protein: CASSGEGPNSGANVLTF. The CDR3 nucleotides are TGTGCCAGCAGTGGGGAGGGGCCGAACTCTGGGGCCAACGTCCTGACTTTC.

The chain carries TRBV20-1 and TRBJ1-6, with D possibly TRBD1 on 5 matching bases. This CDR3 is 15 amino acids long. Per the germline V gene, CDR1 is DFQATT and CDR2 is SNEGSKA (reference sequence). The germline V and J ends were trimmed by 6 bases and 6 bases, with 18 bases remaining between them. CDR3 protein: CSAPQDRYLNSPLHF. The CDR3 coding sequence is TGCAGTGCCCCACAAGACAGATACCTTAATTCACCCCTCCACTTT.

The chain uses TRBV20-1 and TRBJ2-5; 8 bases are a match to TRBD2. Germline values: CDR1 DFQATT, CDR2 SNEGSKA (reference sequence). This CDR3 is built from 16 residues. V was clipped by 3 bases and J by 1 base; unmatched bases: 10. The CDR3 sequence: CSASVISGAFQETQYF. In DNA form, the CDR3 reads TGCAGTGCTAGTGTTATTAGCGGGGCGTTCCAAGAGACCCAGTACTTC.

The V and J genes are TRBV3-1 and TRBJ2-7; D is uncertain. In germline, CDR1 is LGHDT, CDR2 YNNKEL (reference sequence). This CDR3 contains 13 residues. V was cut by 3 bases and J by 2 bases, with 8 bases left in between. The CDR3 DNA reads as TGTGCCAGCAGCCATCCCAGTACCTACGAGCAGTACTTC. This sequence encodes CASSHPSTYEQYF.

The chain couples TRBV6-5 to TRBJ1-2; no clear D. The V gene's germline CDR1 is MNHEY and CDR2 SVGAGI. V lost 2 bases to trimming and J lost 4 bases, with 11 bases between them. This CDR3 is 14 amino acids long. The CDR3 nucleotides read TGTGCCAGCAGTTACACCAGTCGCCCCTATGGCTACACCTTC. This translates into CASSYTSRPYGYTF.

The chain links TRBV5-4 to TRBJ2-3; D is unresolved. The V gene lost 3 bases and the J gene lost 6 bases, with 14 bases spanning the gap. The CDR3 is made up of 14 amino acids. The V gene's germline CDR1 is SGHNT and CDR2 YYREEE (reference sequence). The CDR3 bases are TGTGCCAGCAGCTCGGAACGTGGCTGGGATACGCAGTATTTT. Amino acids: CASSSERGWDTQYF.

The chain recombines TRBV6-5 with TRBJ1-2; D gene unclear. The germline gives CDR1 MNHEY, CDR2 SVGAGI. V dropped 2 bases and J dropped 6 bases, with 16 bases sitting between them. The CDR3 runs 15 residues. CDR3 DNA: TGTGCCAGCAGTTACGAGGCCAGGATCGCCAATGGCTACACCTTC. This encodes CASSYEARIANGYTF.

This clonotype showed up just once. This sequence joins TRBV29-1 and TRBJ2-7; D gene uncertain. Deletions cut 1 base from V and 2 bases from J, with 12 bases between. Germline-derived CDR1 and CDR2 are SQVTM and ANQGSEA. The CDR3 has 14 amino acids. In nucleotides, the CDR3 is TGCAGCGTTGAAGTTGAGGACGAGACCTACGAGCAGTACTTC. As protein: CSVEVEDETYEQYF.

The chain carries TRBV13 and TRBJ2-7; 7 bases fit TRBD1. This CDR3 has 14 amino acids. The trim removed 5 bases at V and 4 bases at J, leaving 8 bases unmatched. CDR1 is PRHDT and CDR2 is FYEKMQ in the germline V gene (reference sequence). The CDR3 region is CASSPGAQGYEQYF. The CDR3 DNA follows: TGTGCCAGCAGCCCTGGGGCACAGGGGTACGAGCAGTACTTC.

J is TRBJ1-1 and V is TRBV7-9, with unresolved D. Trimming stripped 3 bases from V and 0 bases from J, with 2 bases between. In germline, CDR1 is SEHNR, CDR2 FQNEAQ (reference sequence). The CDR3 covers 12 residues. This CDR3 reads CASSFVNTEAFF. The CDR3 DNA reads TGTGCCAGCAGCTTTGTGAACACTGAAGCTTTCTTT.

The chain combines TRBV12-3 or TRBV12-4 with TRBJ2-5, with D possibly TRBD1 on 5 matching bases. The length of the CDR3 is 11 residues. V gave up 7 bases and J gave up 5 bases, with 8 bases separating them. Here the CDR3 DNA reads TGTGCCAGCAACGCAGGGGAGACCCAGTACTTC. Its translation: CASNAGETQYF.

This clonotype was found a few times. The genes are TRBV9 and TRBJ2-7; 7 nucleotides agree with TRBD1. V was clipped by 4 bases and J by 3 bases; unmatched bases: 7. CDR1 is SGDLS, CDR2 YYNGEE, per germline. The CDR3 is 14 amino acids. CDR3 nucleotides: TGTGCCAGCAGCCCCCGACAGGGCCACTACGAGCAGTACTTC. Translation gives CASSPRQGHYEQYF.

The rearrangement uses TRBV4-1 and TRBJ2-6, with a weak D call TRBD2 (7 bases). Germline V CDR1 and CDR2: MGHRA, YSYEKL. V was trimmed by 3 bases and J by 0 bases, leaving 18 bases between them. The CDR3 totals 19 residues. The CDR3 coding sequence is TGCGCCAGCAGCCAGGTCAGGGGCGGGGGCATCTCTGGGGCCAACGTCCTGACTTTC. Residues: CASSQVRGGGISGANVLTF.

This chain connects TRBV4-1 to TRBJ2-3, with 11 bases that match TRBD2. Germline loops: CDR1 MGHRA, CDR2 YSYEKL. V was pared by 5 bases and J by 2 bases, with 6 bases of the junction left unmatched. CDR3 length: 16 residues. This CDR3 reads CASSTGTSGFTDTQYF. CDR3 in DNA: TGCGCCAGCAGCACTGGGACTAGCGGTTTCACAGATACGCAGTATTTT.

CDR3: CASSGLEGTGNTIYF. As DNA, the CDR3 is TGTGCCAGCAGCGGCCTTGAGGGTACTGGAAACACCATATATTTT. The V and J genes are TRBV9 and TRBJ1-3; D unclear. The CDR3 length is 15 residues. V shed 3 bases and J shed 2 bases, with 12 bases lying between them. CDR1 is SGDLS, CDR2 YYNGEE, per germline.

V gene TRBV13 combines with J gene TRBJ2-6; no definite D call. Per germline, CDR1 PRHDT and CDR2 FYEKMQ (reference sequence). The V gene lost 0 bases and the J gene lost 4 bases, with 13 bases spanning the gap. The length of the CDR3 is 17 residues. The CDR3 protein is CASSLGLSKAGANVLTF. DNA for the CDR3: TGTGCCAGCAGCTTAGGCCTCTCAAAAGCCGGGGCCAACGTCCTGACTTTC.

The chain is built from TRBV13 and TRBJ1-2; TRBD1 might be the D (6 bases). The V and J ends lost 1 base and 4 bases respectively, with 7 bases between them. Germline assignment: CDR1 PRHDT and CDR2 FYEKMQ (reference sequence). There are 13 residues in the CDR3. CDR3 DNA: TGTGCCAGCAGCTTAGTGGGGGCCTATGGCTACACCTTC. This sequence encodes CASSLVGAYGYTF.

J is TRBJ2-7 and V is TRBV20-1; 7 bases are shared with TRBD1. The ends lost 4 bases at V and 0 bases at J; junction bases unmatched: 9. CDR1 is DFQATT and CDR2 is SNEGSKA in the germline V gene (reference sequence). The CDR3 runs 15 residues. CDR3 coding DNA: TGCAGTGCTACGGGCCGGACAGGTGTCTCCTACGAGCAGTACTTC. Translation gives CSATGRTGVSYEQYF.

The J gene is TRBJ2-5, the V gene TRBV13; 12 bases map to TRBD1. Germline-derived CDR1 and CDR2 are PRHDT and FYEKMQ (reference sequence). This CDR3 has 15 amino acids. V gave up 7 bases and J gave up 5 bases; unmatched junction bases: 8. CDR3: CASKRDRGRGETQYF. In DNA, the CDR3 is TGTGCCAGCAAAAGGGACAGGGGGCGCGGGGAGACCCAGTACTTC.